This is a list of T cell receptor beta chains from one sample in a study of T cells expressing NK-cell markers. For each CDR3 protein, TCRdb gives one entry from its re-call of the 5' RACE reads, without DNA. The specimen's table records a few hundred thousand distinct CDR3 sequences. The source material was blood T cells: a sorted CD56 or NKG2C T cell subset, CD4+ or CD8+ T cells, or bulk PBMC T cells (not recorded which). These receptor sequences come from a man aged 18 to 69 in good health. The CDR3 runs from the conserved cysteine through the conserved F or W.

>TRBV12-3/TRBV12-4|TRBJ2-1
CASSSTTASNEQFF
>TRBV7-6|TRBJ2-1
CASSAGGLRYNEQFF
>TRBV3-1|TRBJ2-4
CASSPLGVQLAKNIQYF
>TRBV27|TRBJ1-1
CASRGQITEAFF
>TRBV5-6|TRBJ1-1
CASSLTRDEAFF
>TRBV6-5|TRBJ2-5
CASSRPGAGGSQETQYF
>TRBV20-1|TRBJ2-7
CSARDRLAATYEQYF
>TRBV5-1|TRBJ1-4
CASSLAGGGNEKLFF
>TRBV5-6|TRBJ2-3
CASSVTGGDTQYF
>TRBV7-9|TRBJ2-4
CASSYRGRGKNIQYF
>TRBV28|TRBJ2-2
CASRTGLAGGPGAGELFF
>TRBV6-1|TRBJ1-6
CASKGGAHNSPLHF
>TRBV10-3|TRBJ2-1
CAIGRGDYNEQFF
>TRBV7-8|TRBJ2-3
CASSLARSGGADTQYF
>TRBV5-6|TRBJ2-3
CASSFSEGATDTQYF
>TRBV3-1|TRBJ1-2
CASTRTGTGYGYTF
>TRBV2|TRBJ2-7
CASTRDEPYEQYF
>TRBV5-1|TRBJ2-3
CASSLAVPDGTQYF
>TRBV6-2/TRBV6-3|TRBJ1-5
CASSYSSLSNQPQHF
>TRBV7-9|TRBJ2-5
CASSSKETQYF
>TRBV24-1|TRBJ2-2
CATSDSRKNTGELFF
>TRBV6-5|TRBJ2-7
CASSYTGRGGLYGSYEQYF
>TRBV7-8|TRBJ1-5
CASSLGVGQGSNQPQHF
>TRBV5-1|TRBJ2-7
CASSWDRDEQYF
>TRBV29-1|TRBJ2-3
CSAQIGQGADTQYF
>TRBV6-1|TRBJ2-1
CASSFGIGGGQFF
>TRBV11-2|TRBJ2-7
CASSSRGGVQPRAYF
>TRBV11-1|TRBJ2-5
CASSLIGQAETQYF
>TRBV6-1|TRBJ1-4
CASSQSPGGKKLFF
>TRBV28|TRBJ2-5
CATRASSDRGRETQYF
>TRBV20-1|TRBJ1-1
CSASDLQGVSEAFF
>TRBV28|TRBJ1-1
CASSLPGRKAFF
>TRBV6-4|TRBJ2-7
CAIQPRDRILHEQYF
>TRBV29-1|TRBJ2-5
CSVERLAGGRETQYF
>TRBV25-1|TRBJ2-5
CASSQPGRETQYF
>TRBV6-1|TRBJ1-2
CASSDGWIGYTF
>TRBV11-2|TRBJ2-2
CASSPPSGGHTGELFF
>TRBV6-2/TRBV6-3|TRBJ2-7
CASSYSYLLAGNSYEQYF
>TRBV7-9|TRBJ1-4
CASSPGTMDGKLFF
>TRBV19|TRBJ2-7
CASKEITRHGPYEQYF
>TRBV2|TRBJ2-7
CASSEALLGGSYEQYF
>TRBV7-8|TRBJ2-3
CASSSGTGRRTDTQYF
>TRBV12-3/TRBV12-4|TRBJ1-2
CASKPETWVSGYTF
>TRBV3-1|TRBJ2-3
CASSLYRSTSTDTQYF
>TRBV7-6|TRBJ2-1
CASSSGQGKFVGDEQFF
>TRBV3-1|TRBJ2-1
CASSQDWATGSHSYNEQFF
>TRBV19|TRBJ2-3
CASTSDRITTDTQYF
>TRBV24-1|TRBJ2-3
CATSDPGGTQYF
>TRBV7-9|TRBJ1-6
CASSLGSTGGNSPLHF
>TRBV6-5|TRBJ1-3
CASSYSASPNSGNTIYF
>TRBV29-1|TRBJ2-1
CSEAGTGYNEQFF
>TRBV9|TRBJ2-7
CASSPGTSGDSTFYEQYF